This is a list of T cell receptor beta chains from one sample in a study of cytomegalovirus exposure and HLA in healthy donors. The repertoire was sequenced with immunoSEQ multiplex PCR; TCRdb's copy has only in-frame clones and lacks some. The table has 120,000 to 150,000 clones, roughly four fifths seen once; the top ten hold under 2%. Material for sequencing was PBMCs. The receptor source for this set is a woman aged 35 to 49 in good health and CMV-seronegative. The CDR3 runs from the conserved cysteine through the conserved F or W. The D gene is left open where the match is weak. Expanded clones get a size class; other rows say once, few or many, or leave the size out.

v_call,j_call,d_call,clone_size,cdr3_length,cdr3_aa,cdr3_nt
TRBV7-9,TRBJ2-1,TRBD2,-,17,CASSLATGRAGYNEQFF,TGTGCCAGCAGCTTAGCGACGGGTCGAGCGGGATACAATGAGCAGTTCTTC
TRBV28,TRBJ2-3,TRBD1,-,12,CASSTQGDTQYF,TGTGCCAGCAGTACACAGGGGGACACGCAGTATTTT
TRBV10-3,TRBJ2-1,TRBD1,-,17,CAISESRTGGAYNEQFF,TGTGCCATCAGTGAGTCGCGGACAGGGGGCGCGTACAATGAGCAGTTCTTC
TRBV28,TRBJ2-3,TRBD2,few,17,CASSTPLGLADTDTQYF,TGTGCCAGCAGTACCCCCCTGGGGCTAGCGGACACAGATACGCAGTATTTT
TRBV28,TRBJ1-5,TRBD1,-,17,CASTPGTGTISNQPQHF,TGTGCCAGCACCCCTGGGACAGGGACGATTAGCAATCAGCCCCAGCATTTT
TRBV28,TRBJ1-2,TRBD1,-,16,CASTPGQGVRNYGYTF,TGTGCCAGCACCCCAGGACAGGGGGTTAGAAACTATGGCTACACCTTC
TRBV7-2,TRBJ1-2,-,-,16,CASSSRSRVSVYGYTF,TGTGCCAGCAGCTCAAGGTCCAGGGTGTCTGTCTATGGCTACACCTTC
TRBV11-2,TRBJ2-5,TRBD2,-,14,CASRLLAGAETQYF,TGTGCCAGCAGGCTCCTAGCGGGAGCTGAGACCCAGTACTTC
TRBV7-2,TRBJ2-3,TRBD2,once,15,CASSWAGGSTDTQYF,TGTGCCAGCTCCTGGGCGGGAGGTAGCACAGATACGCAGTATTTT
TRBV30,TRBJ1-2,-,-,13,CAWSRDRPRGYIF,TGTGCCTGGAGCCGCGACAGGCCCCGGGGCTACATCTTC
TRBV27,TRBJ2-1,-,once,15,CASSTPSTFSNEQFF,TGTGCCAGCAGCACCCCGTCGACATTTTCCAATGAGCAGTTCTTC
TRBV5-6,TRBJ2-3,-,-,15,CASSLETHSTDTQYF,TGTGCCAGCAGCCTGGAGACACATAGCACAGATACGCAGTATTTT
TRBV10-1,TRBJ2-1,-,few,14,CASSEAYAYNEQFF,TGCGCCAGCAGTGAGGCCTACGCCTACAATGAGCAGTTCTTC
TRBV27,TRBJ2-1,-,few,18,CASSLLQGFSRSYNEQFF,TGTGCCAGCAGTTTATTGCAGGGGTTTAGCAGGTCCTACAATGAGCAGTTCTTC
TRBV7-2,TRBJ2-6,TRBD2,-,18,CASSLVAGLMSGANVLTF,TGTGCCAGCAGCTTAGTAGCGGGACTAATGTCTGGGGCCAACGTCCTGACTTTC
TRBV14,TRBJ2-1,-,-,17,CASSQDRGALVRDEQFF,TGTGCCAGCAGCCAAGACAGGGGGGCTCTGGTTCGGGATGAGCAGTTCTTC
TRBV15,TRBJ2-1,-,-,12,CATSRDGLLQFF,TGTGCCACCAGCAGAGATGGGCTTCTTCAGTTCTTC
TRBV7-8,TRBJ2-2,TRBD1,-,17,CASSSTRQGLRTGELFF,TGTGCCAGCAGCTCAACCCGACAGGGCCTGAGGACCGGGGAGCTGTTTTTT
TRBV7-3,TRBJ2-2,-,-,14,CASSLAANTGELFF,TGTGCCAGCAGCTTAGCGGCGAACACCGGGGAGCTGTTTTTT
TRBV9,TRBJ2-7,-,-,14,CASSPSVGRFEQYF,TGTGCCAGCAGCCCAAGCGTAGGGAGGTTCGAGCAGTACTTC
TRBV7-2,TRBJ1-5,-,-,16,CASSLRVGDSNQPQHF,TGTGCCAGCAGCTTACGCGTAGGAGATAGCAATCAGCCCCAGCATTTT
TRBV4-2,TRBJ2-1,-,-,15,CASSPSQSILNEQFF,TGTGCCAGCAGCCCCTCGCAGTCCATTCTCAATGAGCAGTTCTTC
TRBV11-3,TRBJ1-1,TRBD1,-,16,CASSFAFRTGVPEAFF,TGTGCCAGCAGCTTCGCCTTCAGGACAGGGGTACCTGAAGCTTTCTTT
TRBV15,TRBJ2-6,TRBD1,few,16,CATSRDRGSGANVLTF,TGTGCCACCAGCAGGGACAGGGGCTCTGGGGCCAACGTCCTGACTTTC
TRBV27,TRBJ2-1,TRBD2,-,18,CASSPGPTTSVNYNEQFF,TGTGCCAGCAGTCCGGGGCCCACGACTAGCGTGAACTACAATGAGCAGTTCTTC
TRBV19,TRBJ2-1,TRBD2,-,17,CASSIDLETSGYNEQFF,TGTGCCAGTAGTATAGATCTCGAGACTAGCGGTTACAATGAGCAGTTCTTC
TRBV6-5,TRBJ2-5,-,-,13,CASCKGWRETQYF,TGTGCCAGCTGCAAAGGGTGGAGGGAGACCCAGTACTTC
TRBV18,TRBJ1-1,-,-,14,CASSVTQDTSEAFF,TGTGCCAGCTCAGTCACTCAGGATACATCTGAAGCTTTCTTT
TRBV28,TRBJ2-3,TRBD1,-,16,CASSGARDRGRDTQYF,TGTGCCAGCAGTGGGGCCCGGGACAGGGGGCGAGATACGCAGTATTTT
TRBV10-3,TRBJ2-1,TRBD1,-,18,CAISEDRGLSSRPYEQFF,TGTGCCATCAGTGAGGACAGGGGGTTGAGCTCACGTCCGTATGAGCAGTTCTTC
TRBV5-1,TRBJ2-7,TRBD1,-,18,CASSLEGQGRGSRGEQYF,TGCGCCAGCAGCTTGGAAGGACAGGGGCGTGGGTCCCGAGGGGAGCAGTACTTC
TRBV5-1,TRBJ2-1,TRBD1,-,17,CASSPNLQGLIVNEQFF,TGCGCCAGCAGCCCGAACCTACAGGGGCTAATTGTCAATGAGCAGTTCTTC
TRBV6-5,TRBJ2-7,-,-,15,CASSYSIAASYEQYF,TGTGCCAGCAGTTACTCGATAGCGGCCTCCTACGAGCAGTACTTC
TRBV30,TRBJ1-5,TRBD1,-,15,CAWRPRDRVNQPQHF,TGTGCCTGGAGGCCCAGAGACAGGGTAAATCAGCCCCAGCATTTT
TRBV29-1,TRBJ2-1,TRBD1,few,14,CSVWTGDSYNEQFF,TGCAGCGTTTGGACAGGGGACTCCTACAATGAGCAGTTCTTC
TRBV18,TRBJ1-1,-,-,13,CASSRSPLTEAFF,TGTGCCAGCTCACGCAGTCCTCTCACTGAAGCTTTCTTT
TRBV2,TRBJ1-5,TRBD1,-,15,CASSQWDRGNQPQHF,TGTGCCAGCAGTCAATGGGACAGGGGTAATCAGCCCCAGCATTTT
TRBV18,TRBJ1-1,-,-,14,CASSPQQGNTEAFF,TGTGCCAGCTCACCCCAACAGGGAAACACTGAAGCTTTCTTT
TRBV27,TRBJ1-2,-,-,11,CASRNPVGYTF,TGTGCCAGCAGAAACCCGGTTGGCTACACCTTC
TRBV9,TRBJ2-6,-,-,15,CASSVQGSGANVLTF,TGTGCCAGCAGCGTACAGGGGTCTGGGGCCAACGTCCTGACTTTC
TRBV6-6,TRBJ2-7,-,-,14,CATKGRENTYEQYF,TGTGCGACTAAGGGGCGGGAAAATACCTACGAGCAGTACTTC
TRBV27,TRBJ1-4,-,-,15,CASSTSGSPDEKLFF,TGTGCCAGCAGTACATCCGGGTCACCGGATGAAAAACTGTTTTTT
TRBV28,TRBJ2-7,TRBD1,-,14,CASSSPGQLYEQYF,TGTGCCAGCAGTTCCCCGGGACAGTTGTACGAGCAGTACTTC
TRBV28,TRBJ2-7,-,-,16,CASSLYPGGRVYEQYF,TGTGCCAGCAGTTTATATCCCGGGGGGCGCGTCTACGAGCAGTACTTC
TRBV7-8,TRBJ2-1,-,-,13,CASSLVRENEQFF,TGTGCCAGCAGCTTAGTTAGAGAGAATGAGCAGTTCTTC
TRBV27,TRBJ1-4,TRBD1,-,17,CASSLLGVTGRKEKLFF,TGTGCCAGCAGCCTATTGGGGGTGACAGGGAGGAAGGAAAAACTGTTTTTT
TRBV6-1,TRBJ2-7,-,-,12,CASRLAFYEQYF,TGTGCGTCCCGACTTGCCTTCTACGAGCAGTACTTC
TRBV5-6,TRBJ1-3,-,once,14,CASSLGGGGNTIYF,TGTGCCAGCAGCTTGGGCGGGGGAGGAAACACCATATATTTT
TRBV27,TRBJ1-5,-,-,15,CASRQDRESNQPQHF,TGTGCCAGCAGACAAGACAGAGAGAGCAATCAGCCCCAGCATTTT
TRBV28,TRBJ1-1,-,-,13,CASSLWSRIEAFF,TGTGCCAGCAGTTTATGGTCCAGGATTGAAGCTTTCTTT
TRBV19,TRBJ1-1,-,-,14,CASTEEVGNTEAFF,TGTGCCAGTACCGAGGAGGTGGGGAACACTGAAGCTTTCTTT